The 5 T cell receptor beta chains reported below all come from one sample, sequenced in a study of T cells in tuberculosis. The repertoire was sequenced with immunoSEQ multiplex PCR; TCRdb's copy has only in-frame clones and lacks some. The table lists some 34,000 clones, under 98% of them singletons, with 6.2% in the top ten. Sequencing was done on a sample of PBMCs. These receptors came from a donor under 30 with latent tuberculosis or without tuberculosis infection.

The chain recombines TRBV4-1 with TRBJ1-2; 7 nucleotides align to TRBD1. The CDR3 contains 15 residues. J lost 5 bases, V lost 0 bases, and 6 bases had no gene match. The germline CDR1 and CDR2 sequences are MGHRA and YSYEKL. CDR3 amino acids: CASSQDPEGAYGYTF. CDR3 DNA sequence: TGCGCCAGCAGCCAAGATCCTGAGGGGGCGTATGGCTACACCTTC.

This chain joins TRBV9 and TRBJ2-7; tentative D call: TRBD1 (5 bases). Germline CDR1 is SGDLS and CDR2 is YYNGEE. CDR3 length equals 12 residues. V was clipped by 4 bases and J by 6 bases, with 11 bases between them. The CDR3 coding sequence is TGTGCCAGCAGCCCCGCTAGGGGCGAGCAGTACTTC. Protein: CASSPARGEQYF. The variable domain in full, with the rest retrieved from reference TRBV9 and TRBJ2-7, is DSGVTQTPKHLITATGQRVTLRCSPRSGDLSVYWYQQSLDQGLQFLIQYYNGEERAKGNILERFSAQQFPDLHSELNLSSLELGDSALYFCASSPARGEQYFGPGTRLTVT.

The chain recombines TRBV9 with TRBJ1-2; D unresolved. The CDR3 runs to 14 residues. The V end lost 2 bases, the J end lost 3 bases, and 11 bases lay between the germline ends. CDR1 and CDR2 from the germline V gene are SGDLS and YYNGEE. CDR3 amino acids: CASSVISGDYGYTF. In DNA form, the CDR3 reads TGTGCCAGCAGCGTTATCAGCGGGGACTATGGCTACACCTTC.

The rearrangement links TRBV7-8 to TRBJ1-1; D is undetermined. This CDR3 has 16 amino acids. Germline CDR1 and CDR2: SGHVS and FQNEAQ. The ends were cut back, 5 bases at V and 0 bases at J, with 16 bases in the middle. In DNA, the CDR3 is TGTGCCAGCAGCCCAGGTGGGAGAGGAGTGAACACTGAAGCTTTCTTT. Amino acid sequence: CASSPGGRGVNTEAFF.

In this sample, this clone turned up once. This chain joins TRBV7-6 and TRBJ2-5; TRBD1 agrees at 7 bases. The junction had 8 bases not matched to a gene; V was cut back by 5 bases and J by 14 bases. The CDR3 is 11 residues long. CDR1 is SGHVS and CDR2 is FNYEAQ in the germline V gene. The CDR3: CASSPHRGPYF. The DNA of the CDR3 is TGTGCCAGCAGCCCCCACAGGGGCCCCTACTTC.